Listed below are T cell receptor beta chains from one sample, sequenced in a study of blood T cell repertoires in COVID-19. Some clones are missing from TCRdb's copy, which holds only in-frame ones; the method was immunoSEQ multiplex PCR. This sample has over 90,000 clones, with around 80% found just once. The material sequenced was peripheral blood. The receptors shown here come from a man in his forties or fifties with active or convalescent COVID-19. CDR3s leave out the opening cysteine and the closing phenylalanine or tryptophan. The D gene is left open where the match is weak. Size values are once, few and many counts, or a class for expanded clones, and some rows have none.

TRBD1,TRBJ1-2,TRBV20-1,-,STTGGGYT
-,TRBJ2-5,TRBV6-4,-,ASSPTGIRQETQY
TRBD2,TRBJ2-3,TRBV4-2,few,ASSQGSGGGTDTQY
-,TRBJ1-1,TRBV6-1,-,ASSERTFTEAF
TRBD1,TRBJ1-5,TRBV5-6,-,ASSLGQGGNQPQH
-,TRBJ2-2,TRBV5-1,-,ASRPTGLGELF
TRBD1,TRBJ2-1,TRBV28,-,ASRSTDRGEF
TRBD2,TRBJ2-7,TRBV15,-,ATSRDQSSGGAHEQY
-,TRBJ2-2,TRBV7-6,-,ASSSRSGSHILNTGELF
TRBD2,TRBJ2-3,TRBV18,-,ASSPAGTSGISTDTQY
TRBD1,TRBJ1-2,TRBV6-4,-,ASSDTGTGLYGYT
TRBD1,TRBJ1-5,TRBV18,-,ASSPSGQVNQPQH
-,TRBJ2-2,TRBV10-2,-,ASSFQVLTGELF
-,TRBJ2-5,TRBV9,-,ASSVGQRETQY
TRBD1,TRBJ2-1,TRBV30,-,AWSVGTAYNEQF
TRBD1,TRBJ1-4,TRBV6-1,-,ASSEAKGAREKLF
TRBD1,TRBJ1-2,TRBV4-1,few,ASSQGGQGGGYT
-,TRBJ1-3,TRBV6-2/TRBV6-3,-,ASSSHIGGGNTIY
TRBD1,TRBJ1-6,TRBV28,-,ASSYSRDRGDSPLH
TRBD1,TRBJ2-5,TRBV6-4,-,ASRDRAH
TRBD2,TRBJ2-6,TRBV7-6,-,ASSLLASGVSGANVLT
TRBD1,TRBJ1-3,TRBV6-5,-,ASTAGDSETNTIY
TRBD1,TRBJ1-1,TRBV5-4,many,ASSIGTGEGRAEAF
TRBD2,TRBJ2-3,TRBV6-1,-,ASSARGSGGPTDTQY
TRBD1,TRBJ2-1,TRBV24-1,-,ATSDQGGQGSYNEQF
TRBD1,TRBJ1-5,TRBV6-2/TRBV6-3,few,ASSWTGGGQPQH
TRBD1,TRBJ2-3,TRBV27,-,ASWGQATAGTQY
-,TRBJ1-1,TRBV19,-,ASSITGANTEAF
TRBD2,TRBJ2-3,TRBV6-4,-,ASSDSGGASDTQY
-,TRBJ2-5,TRBV19,-,ASSIGQSGQETQY
-,TRBJ2-5,TRBV6-1,-,ASSEAGGLGETQY
-,TRBJ2-6,TRBV2,-,ASTTSGANVLT
TRBD1,TRBJ1-5,TRBV25-1,-,ASGTGDSQPQH
TRBD1,TRBJ1-2,TRBV5-1,-,ASSLPTGVGYT
TRBD2,TRBJ2-3,TRBV5-1,-,ASSLKGRADTQY
-,TRBJ1-1,TRBV25-1,-,ASSEWEGLANTEAF
TRBD1,TRBJ1-4,TRBV10-1,-,ASSEGQGGEKLF
-,TRBJ2-1,TRBV10-2,-,ASGLEDEQF
TRBD1,TRBJ1-2,TRBV6-2/TRBV6-3,-,ASSSGTGGDYGYT
TRBD1,TRBJ1-1,TRBV3-1/TRBV3-2,-,ASSRRDRGTSF
-,TRBJ1-5,TRBV28,-,ASSFGQLNQPQH
-,TRBJ1-6,TRBV21-1,-,ASSKGQGLNSPLH
TRBD1,TRBJ1-5,TRBV12-3/TRBV12-4,few,ASSRTGVRPQH
TRBD2,TRBJ2-3,TRBV5-1,once,ASSVGLAGGNTDTQY
-,TRBJ2-2,TRBV11-2,once,ASSLAGPNTGELF
-,TRBJ2-4,TRBV12-3/TRBV12-4,-,ASSNLNIQY
-,TRBJ1-5,TRBV7-9,-,ASSLGWGHQPQH
-,TRBJ2-2,TRBV11-2,few,ASSLSETYTGELF